A selection of T cell receptor beta chains follows, all from one sample in a study of cytomegalovirus exposure and HLA in healthy donors. TCRdb keeps only in-frame clones here, not all; method: immunoSEQ multiplex PCR. In the table there are more than 100,000 clones, around 73% of which are singletons. Sequencing used PBMCs. The receptor source for this set is a woman in her thirties or forties in good health and CMV-seropositive. CDR3s include the opening cysteine and the closing phenylalanine or tryptophan. A D gene is named only where the DNA matches it firmly. For some rows the clone size is stated as once, few or many, or as a class when expanded; others skip it.

>TRBJ2-2|TRBV2|many|-
CASSEEGGELFF
TGTGCCAGCAGTGAGGAGGGCGGGGAGCTGTTTTTT
>TRBJ2-1|TRBV6-1|-|-
CASRYEILGDEQFF
TGTGCCAGCAGGTACGAAATTTTAGGGGATGAGCAGTTCTTC
>TRBJ2-1|TRBV9|once|TRBD2
CASSVDVGGAYNEQFF
TGTGCCAGCAGCGTAGATGTCGGGGGGGCCTACAATGAGCAGTTCTTC
>TRBJ2-3|TRBV5-4|-|TRBD2
CASSLATGLAGGTDTQYF
TGTGCCAGCAGCTTGGCCACGGGACTAGCGGGGGGCACAGATACGCAGTATTTT
>TRBJ1-2|TRBV6-5|-|TRBD1
CASSFDRDRGSYGYTF
TGTGCCAGCAGTTTCGACCGGGACAGGGGAAGTTATGGCTACACCTTC
>TRBJ1-5|TRBV19|-|-
CASSIDVNQPQHF
TGTGCCAGTAGTATAGACGTCAATCAGCCCCAGCATTTT
>TRBJ1-2|TRBV6-5|-|-
CASSYSRPSVLYGYTF
TGTGCCAGCAGTTACTCCAGGCCGTCCGTTCTCTATGGCTACACCTTC
>TRBJ2-3|TRBV4-2|once|-
CASSQGVTGGSTDTQYF
TGTGCCAGCAGCCAAGGGGTTACCGGGGGTTCCACAGATACGCAGTATTTT
>TRBJ2-7|TRBV6-6|few|-
CASSYAVYEQYF
TGTGCCAGCAGTTACGCGGTCTACGAGCAGTACTTC
>TRBJ2-2|TRBV21-1|-|-
CASSKSRGNTGELFF
TGTGCCAGCAGCAAGTCCAGGGGAAACACCGGGGAGCTGTTTTTT
>TRBJ1-2|TRBV7-2|once|-
CASSPDSNYGYTF
TGTGCCAGCAGCCCAGACAGCAACTATGGCTACACCTTC
>TRBJ2-1|TRBV29-1|-|-
CSVGVVEQFF
TGCAGCGTTGGAGTCGTTGAGCAGTTCTTC
>TRBJ2-2|TRBV11-2|-|-
CATGLPNTGELFF
TGTGCCACTGGACTACCGAACACCGGGGAGCTGTTTTTT
>TRBJ1-2|TRBV7-3|-|TRBD1
CASSRQGGYGYTF
TGTGCCAGCAGCCGACAGGGCGGCTATGGCTACACCTTC
>TRBJ1-2|TRBV4-3|-|TRBD1
CASSQRRTGTRGYGYTF
TGCGCCAGCAGCCAACGTCGGACAGGGACCCGCGGTTATGGCTACACCTTC
>TRBJ2-5|TRBV5-1|-|-
CASSYTSVAKGGYF
TGCGCCAGCAGCTATACTAGCGTCGCAAAAGGGGGGTACTTC
>TRBJ1-5|TRBV30|-|-
CAWSAKSRTQKGRRNQPQHF
TGTGCCTGGAGTGCGAAAAGCCGAACCCAGAAGGGGCGTCGCAATCAGCCCCAGCATTTT
>TRBJ2-3|TRBV7-3|-|-
CASSSTPGNTQYF
TGTGCCAGCAGCTCTACTCCAGGGAATACGCAGTATTTT
>TRBJ2-3|TRBV4-3|-|-
CASSQFFRQSTDTQYF
TGCGCCAGCAGCCAATTCTTTCGACAGAGCACAGATACGCAGTATTTT
>TRBJ1-4|TRBV11-1|-|TRBD1
CASSLTRQGAEKLFF
TGTGCCAGCAGCTTAACCCGACAGGGGGCAGAAAAACTGTTTTTT
>TRBJ1-6|TRBV7-9|-|TRBD1
CASSFRTTGYNSPLHF
TGTGCCAGCAGCTTCCGCACGACAGGGTATAATTCACCCCTCCACTTT
>TRBJ2-2|TRBV10-3|-|-
CAIRTGTNTGELFF
TGTGCCATCAGAACCGGGACGAACACCGGGGAGCTGTTTTTT
>TRBJ2-7|TRBV6-5|-|-
CASSYMAFKYEQYF
TGTGCCAGCAGTTACATGGCATTCAAGTACGAGCAGTACTTC
>TRBJ2-4|TRBV5-8|-|-
CASSLWARDIQYF
TGTGCCAGCAGCTTGTGGGCGAGGGACATTCAGTACTTC
>TRBJ2-1|TRBV5-4|-|-
CASSKNPRGGLGEQFF
TGTGCCAGCAGTAAAAACCCGAGGGGGGGCCTAGGTGAGCAGTTCTTC
>TRBJ1-5|TRBV28|few|TRBD1
CASSHPGQGGVYSNQPQHF
TGTGCCAGCAGTCACCCTGGACAGGGGGGGGTATATAGCAATCAGCCCCAGCATTTT
>TRBJ2-3|TRBV6-4|-|-
CASSTSPTDTQYF
TGTGCCAGCAGTACGAGCCCTACAGATACGCAGTATTTT
>TRBJ1-5|TRBV6-5|few|-
CASSYHGGQPQHF
TGTGCCAGCAGTTACCACGGAGGTCAGCCCCAGCATTTT
>TRBJ1-4|TRBV29-1|few|-
CSAGGGLNEKLFF
TGCAGCGCCGGGGGGGGCCTTAATGAAAAACTGTTTTTT
>TRBJ2-3|TRBV6-6|few|-
CASSYDRGGTDTQYF
TGTGCCAGCAGTTACGACAGGGGAGGGACAGATACGCAGTATTTT
>TRBJ2-7|TRBV7-2|-|TRBD1
CASSRQGSSYEQYF
TGTGCCAGCAGCCGACAGGGCAGCTCCTACGAGCAGTACTTC
>TRBJ2-3|TRBV7-8|-|-
CASSPLNYPGTDTQYF
TGTGCCAGCAGCCCTTTAAACTACCCAGGCACAGATACGCAGTATTTT
>TRBJ2-1|TRBV7-2|-|TRBD2
CASSPLAGGIYNEQFF
TGTGCCAGCAGCCCATTAGCGGGGGGGATCTACAATGAGCAGTTCTTC
>TRBJ2-7|TRBV5-4|-|-
CASSKRGPNLSEQYF
TGTGCCAGCAGCAAACGCGGGCCGAACCTCTCCGAGCAGTACTTC
>TRBJ2-7|TRBV6-1|-|TRBD1
CASRDRGFGSYEQYF
TGTGCCAGCAGGGACAGGGGATTTGGCTCCTACGAGCAGTACTTC
>TRBJ1-3|TRBV9|-|-
CASSVGGPGNTIYF
TGTGCCAGCAGCGTGGGGGGGCCTGGAAACACCATATATTTT
>TRBJ1-1|TRBV7-2|-|-
CASSLDGRGGTEAFF
TGTGCCAGCAGCTTGGACGGACGGGGTGGGACTGAAGCTTTCTTT
>TRBJ2-1|TRBV7-9|-|TRBD2
CASSPAGTSGYNEQFF
TGTGCCAGCAGCCCCGCCGGGACTAGCGGTTACAATGAGCAGTTCTTC
>TRBJ2-5|TRBV5-4|few|TRBD2
CASKGQGSGGLVETQYF
TGTGCCAGCAAGGGGCAAGGTAGCGGGGGCCTGGTGGAGACCCAGTACTTC
>TRBJ2-7|TRBV27|-|TRBD2
CASSQGLVLHEQYF
TGTGCCAGCAGTCAGGGACTAGTTTTGCACGAGCAGTACTTC
>TRBJ1-2|TRBV7-2|-|-
CASSLSGNNYGYTF
TGTGCCAGCAGCTTATCAGGGAACAACTATGGCTACACCTTC
>TRBJ2-2|TRBV5-6|-|-
CASSPLEFANTGELFF
TGTGCCAGCAGCCCGTTAGAGTTCGCGAACACCGGGGAGCTGTTTTTT
>TRBJ2-7|TRBV4-1|few|TRBD2
CASSPGLAGEDEQYF
TGCGCCAGCAGCCCGGGACTAGCGGGGGAAGACGAGCAGTACTTC
>TRBJ1-1|TRBV29-1|-|TRBD1
CSVTRGLSTEAFF
TGCAGCGTTACCAGGGGGCTAAGCACTGAAGCTTTCTTT
>TRBJ1-1|TRBV5-1|many|-
CASSLNSPNTEAFF
TGCGCCAGCAGCTTGAACAGCCCGAACACTGAAGCTTTCTTT
>TRBJ2-7|TRBV5-1|few|TRBD2
CASSGTSGGSFSYEQYF
TGCGCCAGCAGCGGGACTAGCGGGGGATCCTTCTCCTACGAGCAGTACTTC
>TRBJ1-6|TRBV5-1|once|TRBD1
CASSSGTAHNSPLHF
TGCGCCAGCAGCTCCGGGACAGCGCATAATTCACCCCTCCACTTT
>TRBJ1-2|TRBV6-5|-|TRBD1
CASSYSGTGNGYTF
TGTGCCAGCAGCTATTCCGGGACAGGAAATGGCTACACCTTC
>TRBJ2-5|TRBV7-2|once|TRBD2
CASSLVAGYQETQYF
TGTGCCAGCAGCTTAGTAGCGGGATACCAAGAGACCCAGTACTTC
>TRBJ1-5|TRBV7-2|-|-
CASSLETGANQPQHF
TGTGCCAGCAGCTTAGAAACAGGAGCGAATCAGCCCCAGCATTTT
>TRBJ2-5|TRBV2|-|TRBD1
CASGGQGPPETQYF
TGTGCCAGCGGAGGACAGGGACCTCCGGAGACCCAGTACTTC
>TRBJ1-1|TRBV11-2|-|-
CASSLGWTEGAFF
TGTGCCAGCAGCTTAGGTTGGACGGAGGGAGCTTTCTTT
>TRBJ1-2|TRBV15|-|-
CATSRESNTDYTF
TGTGCCACCAGCAGGGAGTCGAATACCGACTACACCTTC
>TRBJ2-3|TRBV4-3|few|TRBD1
CASSQDYRGDTDTQYF
TGCGCCAGCAGCCAAGATTACAGGGGAGACACAGATACGCAGTATTTT
>TRBJ2-3|TRBV5-1|-|-
CASSFNGGTDTQYF
TGCGCCAGCAGCTTTAATGGAGGCACAGATACGCAGTATTTT
>TRBJ2-5|TRBV18|-|-
CASSPSDRHQETQYF
TGTGCCAGCTCACCATCGGACAGACACCAAGAGACCCAGTACTTC
>TRBJ1-1|TRBV6-5|-|-
CATKPGIMNTEAFF
TGTGCCACCAAACCAGGTATCATGAACACTGAAGCTTTCTTT
>TRBJ1-1|TRBV7-2|once|-
CASSFRWSGNTEAFF
TGTGCCAGCAGCTTCCGCTGGTCAGGGAACACTGAAGCTTTCTTT